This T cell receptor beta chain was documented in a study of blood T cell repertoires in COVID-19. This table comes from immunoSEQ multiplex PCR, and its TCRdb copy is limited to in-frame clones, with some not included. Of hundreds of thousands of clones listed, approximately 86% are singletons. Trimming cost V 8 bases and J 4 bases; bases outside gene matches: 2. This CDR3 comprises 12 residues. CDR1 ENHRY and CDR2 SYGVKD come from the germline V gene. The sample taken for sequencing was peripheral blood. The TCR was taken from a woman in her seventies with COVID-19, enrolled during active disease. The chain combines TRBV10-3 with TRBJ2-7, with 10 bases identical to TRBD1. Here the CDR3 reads CAIAGQGYEQYF. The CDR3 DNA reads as TGTGCCATCGCGGGACAGGGGTACGAGCAGTACTTC.